This TCR beta chain was captured in a study of regulatory T cells in long-lasting Graves disease. In germline, CDR1 is GTSNPN, CDR2 SVGIG (reference sequence). This CDR3 comprises 15 residues. V lost 4 bases and J lost 7; bases outside the gene matches: 10. To make TCR beta libraries, researchers used iRepertoire HTBI primers and Arm-PCR of CDR3 regions. TCRdb re-called the multiplex PCR reads through MiXCR, storing one row per CDR3 protein. The data hold over 300,000 distinct CDR3 sequences, with around 15% observed a single time. Time point given: newly diagnosed GD, antithyroid drugs for less than 3 months. Scientists built the TCR library using RNA that was extracted from PBMCs. Each patient gave roughly 10 milliliters of EDTA-anticoagulated peripheral blood.

The receptor comes from a female donor with Graves disease. This specimen was peripheral blood mononuclear cells (PBMCs), taken at new diagnosis, from a patient treated with antithyroid drugs. V and J are TRBV30 and TRBJ1-6, with 7 nucleotides matching TRBD1. CDR3 in amino acids: CAWKGISGGNSPLHF. The DNA of the CDR3 is TGTGCCTGGAAAGGAATATCAGGGGGAAATTCACCCCTCCACTTT. Complete variable domain (other parts from reference TRBV30 and TRBJ1-6): SQTIHQWPATLVQPVGSPLSLECTVEGTSNPNLYWYRQAAGRGLQLLFYSVGIGQISSEVPQNLSASRPQDRQFILSSKKLLLSDSGFYLCAWKGISGGNSPLHFGNGTRLTVT.